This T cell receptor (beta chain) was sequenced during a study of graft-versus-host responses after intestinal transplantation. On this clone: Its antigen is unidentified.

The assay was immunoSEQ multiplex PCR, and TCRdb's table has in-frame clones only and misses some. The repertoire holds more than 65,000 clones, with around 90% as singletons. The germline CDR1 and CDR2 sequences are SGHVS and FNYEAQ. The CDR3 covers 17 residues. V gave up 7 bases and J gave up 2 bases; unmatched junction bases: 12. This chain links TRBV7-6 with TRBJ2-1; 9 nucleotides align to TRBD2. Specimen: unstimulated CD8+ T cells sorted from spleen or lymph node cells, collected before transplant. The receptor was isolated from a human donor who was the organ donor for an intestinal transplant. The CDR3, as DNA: TGTGCCAGCACCCCCAACCGTGGCGGGGGGGCCTACAATGAGCAGTTCTTC. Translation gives CASTPNRGGGAYNEQFF.